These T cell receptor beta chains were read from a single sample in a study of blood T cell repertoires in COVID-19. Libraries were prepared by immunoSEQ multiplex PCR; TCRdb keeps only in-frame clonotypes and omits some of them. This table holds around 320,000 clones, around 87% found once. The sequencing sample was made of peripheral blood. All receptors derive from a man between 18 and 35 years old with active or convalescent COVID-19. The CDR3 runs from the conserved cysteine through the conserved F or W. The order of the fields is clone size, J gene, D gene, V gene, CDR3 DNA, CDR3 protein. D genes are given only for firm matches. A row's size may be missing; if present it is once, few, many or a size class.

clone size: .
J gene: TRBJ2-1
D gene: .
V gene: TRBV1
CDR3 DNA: TGCACCAGCAGCCAAGATTCTCCAGCGGGGTACAATGAGCAGTTCTTC
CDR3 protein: CTSSQDSPAGYNEQFF

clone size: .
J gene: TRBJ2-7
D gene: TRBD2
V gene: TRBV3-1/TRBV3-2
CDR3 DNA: TGTGCCAGCAGCCAGGCGGGGGGCTCCTACGAGCAGTACTTC
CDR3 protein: CASSQAGGSYEQYF

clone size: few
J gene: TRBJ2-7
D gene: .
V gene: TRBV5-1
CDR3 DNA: TGCGCCAGCAGCGGGGCTCGCCCCTCCTACGAGCAGTACTTC
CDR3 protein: CASSGARPSYEQYF

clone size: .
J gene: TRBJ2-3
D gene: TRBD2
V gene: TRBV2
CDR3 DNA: TGTGCCAGCAGTGAATTTGGGCTAGCGGGGACCACAGATACGCAGTATTTT
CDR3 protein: CASSEFGLAGTTDTQYF

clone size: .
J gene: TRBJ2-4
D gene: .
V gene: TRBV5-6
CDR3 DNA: TGTGCCAGCAGCTTGCCTAGTTTGAACATTCAGTACTTC
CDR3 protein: CASSLPSLNIQYF

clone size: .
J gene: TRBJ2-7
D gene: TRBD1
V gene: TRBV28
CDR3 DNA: TGTGCCAGCAGTTGGGACAGATCTTACGAGCAGTACTTC
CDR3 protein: CASSWDRSYEQYF

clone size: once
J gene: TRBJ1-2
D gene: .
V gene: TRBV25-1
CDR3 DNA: TGTGCCAGCAGTGGATTACTGGGGGCGGATGGCTACACCTTC
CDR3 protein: CASSGLLGADGYTF

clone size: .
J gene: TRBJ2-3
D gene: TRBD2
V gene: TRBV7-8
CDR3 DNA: TGTGCCAGCAGCTTGGCTGGGACTAGCGGGGGGGATAAGCAGTATTTT
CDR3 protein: CASSLAGTSGGDKQYF

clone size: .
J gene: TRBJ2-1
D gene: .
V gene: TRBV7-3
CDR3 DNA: TGTGCCAGCAAAGAGGGCAGATCGAACGATGAGCAGTTCTTC
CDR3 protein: CASKEGRSNDEQFF

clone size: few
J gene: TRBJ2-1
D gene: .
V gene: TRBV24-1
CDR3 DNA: TGTGCCACCAGTGATCTCACAAGTATAGACAACAATGAGCAGTTCTTC
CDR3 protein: CATSDLTSIDNNEQFF

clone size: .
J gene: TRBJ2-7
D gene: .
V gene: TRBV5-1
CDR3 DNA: TGCGCCAGCAGCTTGGAAGGTTCGGGGACAGAGCAGTACTTC
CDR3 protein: CASSLEGSGTEQYF

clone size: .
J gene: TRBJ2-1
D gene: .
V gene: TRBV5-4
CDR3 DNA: TGTGCCAGCAGCTTGGTAAGGGGTTTACACAATGAGCAGTTCTTC
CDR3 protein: CASSLVRGLHNEQFF

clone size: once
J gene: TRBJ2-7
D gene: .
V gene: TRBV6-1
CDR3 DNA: TGTGCCAGCAGTGAAGATCCAGGAAGCTCCTACGAGCAGTACTTC
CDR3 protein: CASSEDPGSSYEQYF

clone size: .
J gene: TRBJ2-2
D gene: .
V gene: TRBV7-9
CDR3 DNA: TGTGCCAGCAGCTCTGCGTATTACGGGGAGCTGTTTTTT
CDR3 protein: CASSSAYYGELFF

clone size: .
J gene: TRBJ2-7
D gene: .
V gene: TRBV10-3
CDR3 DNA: TGTGCCACCTCTAGTTACGAGCAGTACTTC
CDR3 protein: CATSSYEQYF

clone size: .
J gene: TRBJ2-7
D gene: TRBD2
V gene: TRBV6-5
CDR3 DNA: TGTGCCAGCAGAACTAGCGGGGCGTACGAGCAGTACTTC
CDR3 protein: CASRTSGAYEQYF

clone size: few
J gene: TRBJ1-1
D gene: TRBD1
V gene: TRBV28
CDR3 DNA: TGTGCCAGCAGTTTGGAGGGACAGTACACTGAAGCTTTCTTT
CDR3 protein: CASSLEGQYTEAFF

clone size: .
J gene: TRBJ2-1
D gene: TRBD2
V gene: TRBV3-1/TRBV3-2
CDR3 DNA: TGTGCCAGCAGCCAACCGGGACTAGACTACAATGAGCAGTTCTTC
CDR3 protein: CASSQPGLDYNEQFF

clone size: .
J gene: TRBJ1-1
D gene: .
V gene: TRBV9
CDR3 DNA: TGTGCCAGCAGCACCCGGGGGGACATGAACACTGAAGCTTTCTTT
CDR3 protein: CASSTRGDMNTEAFF

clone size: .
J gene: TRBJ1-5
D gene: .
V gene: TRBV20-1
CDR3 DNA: TGCAGTGCTAGGGGCGTGCAGCCCCAGCATTTT
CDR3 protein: CSARGVQPQHF

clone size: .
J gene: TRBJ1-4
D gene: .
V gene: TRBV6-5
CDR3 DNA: TGTGCCAGCAGTTACGTGTCCAGCAGGATGAATGAAAAACTGTTTTTT
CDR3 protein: CASSYVSSRMNEKLFF

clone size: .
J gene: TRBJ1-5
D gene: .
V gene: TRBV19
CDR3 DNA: TGTGCCAGTAGTCACAGGACCCACAATCAGCCCCAGCATTTT
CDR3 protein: CASSHRTHNQPQHF

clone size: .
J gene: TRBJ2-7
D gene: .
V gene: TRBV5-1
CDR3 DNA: TGCGCCAGCAGCTTGTATGGCCGAACCTACGAGCAGTACTTC
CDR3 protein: CASSLYGRTYEQYF

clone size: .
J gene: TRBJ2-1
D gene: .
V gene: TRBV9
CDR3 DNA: TGTGCCAGCAGCGTCCGAGCTCAGGGGCGCTCGTCCAATGAGCAGTTCTTC
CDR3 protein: CASSVRAQGRSSNEQFF

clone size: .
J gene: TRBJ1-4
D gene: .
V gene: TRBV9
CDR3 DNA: TGTGCCAGCAGCGCCACAGGCCCGACGGCCTCTAATGAAAAACTGTTTTTT
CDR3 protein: CASSATGPTASNEKLFF

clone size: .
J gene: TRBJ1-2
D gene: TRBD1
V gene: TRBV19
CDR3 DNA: TGTGCCAGTAGTATCCGTGAGGGGGCGGCGCGCGGCTACACCTTC
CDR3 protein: CASSIREGAARGYTF

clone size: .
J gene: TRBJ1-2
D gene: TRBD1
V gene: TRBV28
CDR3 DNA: TGTGCCAGCCAAGACAGGGCGCTGGGCTACACCTTC
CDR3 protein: CASQDRALGYTF

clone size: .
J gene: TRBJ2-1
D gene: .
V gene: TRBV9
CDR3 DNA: TGTGCCAGCAGCCGAGATGGAGGTTTGCTTCCCAATGAGCAGTTCTTC
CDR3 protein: CASSRDGGLLPNEQFF

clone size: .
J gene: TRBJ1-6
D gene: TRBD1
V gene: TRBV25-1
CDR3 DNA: TGTGCCACCTCGGGACAGGGGAGCTCACCCCTCCACTTT
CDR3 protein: CATSGQGSSPLHF

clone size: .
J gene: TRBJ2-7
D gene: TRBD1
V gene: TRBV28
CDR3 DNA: TGTGCCAGCAGTTTCGGGACAGGGAATCACGAGCAGTACTTC
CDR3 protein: CASSFGTGNHEQYF

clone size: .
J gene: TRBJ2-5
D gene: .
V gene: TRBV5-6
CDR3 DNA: TGTGCCAGCAGCTTGCCCGGGGGAGAGACCCAGTACTTC
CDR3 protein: CASSLPGGETQYF

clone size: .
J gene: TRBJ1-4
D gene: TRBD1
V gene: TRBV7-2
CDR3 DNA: TGTGCCAGCAGCTTGGACAGGGCTGGGGAAAAACTGTTTTTT
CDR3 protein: CASSLDRAGEKLFF

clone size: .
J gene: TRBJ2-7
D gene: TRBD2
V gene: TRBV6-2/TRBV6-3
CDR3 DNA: TGTGCCAGCAGTTACGTTCGCGGGGGGGCCGTGTCCAACGAGCAGTACTTC
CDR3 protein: CASSYVRGGAVSNEQYF

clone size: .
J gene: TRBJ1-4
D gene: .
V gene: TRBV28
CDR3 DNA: TGTGCCAGCAGTCTAGGGGAGGTTAATGAAAAACTGTTTTTT
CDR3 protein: CASSLGEVNEKLFF

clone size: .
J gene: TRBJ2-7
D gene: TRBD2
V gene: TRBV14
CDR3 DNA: TGTGCCAGCAGCCGGACTAGCGGGAGGACTTGGGAGCAGTACTTC
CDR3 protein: CASSRTSGRTWEQYF

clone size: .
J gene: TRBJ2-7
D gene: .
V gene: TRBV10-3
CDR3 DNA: TGTGCCACTCGCTCAGGCGAGCAGTACTTC
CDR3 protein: CATRSGEQYF

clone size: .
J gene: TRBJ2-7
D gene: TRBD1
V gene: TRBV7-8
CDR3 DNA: TGTGCCAGCAGCTTAGTGACGGGACAGGCCGCCTACGAGCAGTACTTC
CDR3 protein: CASSLVTGQAAYEQYF

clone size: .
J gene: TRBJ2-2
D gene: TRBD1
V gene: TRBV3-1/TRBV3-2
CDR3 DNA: TGTGCCAGCAGCCAAGATCTAGGGACAGCCGGGGAGCTGTTTTTT
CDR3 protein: CASSQDLGTAGELFF

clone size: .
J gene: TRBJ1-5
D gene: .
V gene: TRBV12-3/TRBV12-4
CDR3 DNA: TGTGCCAGCAGCACACAGGGCAAAGCCCAGCATTTT
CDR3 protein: CASSTQGKAQHF

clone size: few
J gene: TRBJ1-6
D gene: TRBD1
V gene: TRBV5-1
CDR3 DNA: TGCGCCAGCAACCCAGGGACAGCCGGACATAATTCACCCCTCCACTTT
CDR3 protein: CASNPGTAGHNSPLHF

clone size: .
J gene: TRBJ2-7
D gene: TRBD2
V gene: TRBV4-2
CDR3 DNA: TGTGCCAGCAGCCAGTCCGGGACTAGCGGGAGGGGCGAGCAGTACTTC
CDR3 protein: CASSQSGTSGRGEQYF

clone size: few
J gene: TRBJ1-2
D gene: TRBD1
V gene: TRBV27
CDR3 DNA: TGTGCCAGCAGACATGGACAGGGTGGCTACACCTTC
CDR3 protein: CASRHGQGGYTF

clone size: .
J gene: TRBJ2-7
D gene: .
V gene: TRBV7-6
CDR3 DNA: TGTGCCAGCAGCTTAACATCTGGACAGTTCGGCTACGAGCAGTACTTC
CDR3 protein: CASSLTSGQFGYEQYF

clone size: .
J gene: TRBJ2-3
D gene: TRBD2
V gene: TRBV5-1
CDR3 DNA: TGCGCCAGCAGCTTGGAGCTAGCGGGAAATACGCAGTATTTT
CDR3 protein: CASSLELAGNTQYF

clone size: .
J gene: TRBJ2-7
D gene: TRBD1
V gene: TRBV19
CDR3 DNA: TGTGCCAGTAGTATAGCCGGGACAGGGAACTACGAGCAGTACTTC
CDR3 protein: CASSIAGTGNYEQYF

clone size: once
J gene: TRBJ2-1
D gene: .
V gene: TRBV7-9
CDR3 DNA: TGTGCCAGCAGTTATAGGGGGTATGAGCAGTTCTTC
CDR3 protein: CASSYRGYEQFF

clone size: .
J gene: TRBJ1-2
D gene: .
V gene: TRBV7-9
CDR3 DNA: TGTGCCAGCAGCACTAAGGACGGGATCTATGGCTACACCTTC
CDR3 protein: CASSTKDGIYGYTF

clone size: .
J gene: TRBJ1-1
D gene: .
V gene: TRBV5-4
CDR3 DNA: TGTGCCAGCAGCCCCGTCCCGCAGGCCTCGGACACTGAAGCTTTCTTT
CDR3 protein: CASSPVPQASDTEAFF

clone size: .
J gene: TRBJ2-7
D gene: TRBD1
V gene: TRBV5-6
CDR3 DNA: TGTGCCAGCAGGAGGACAGGGAGCTCCTACGAGCAGTACTTC
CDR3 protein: CASRRTGSSYEQYF

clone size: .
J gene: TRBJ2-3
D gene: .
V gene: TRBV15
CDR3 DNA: TGTGCCACCAGCAGAGGGAGCGGTGGGTTGGCGCAGTATTTT
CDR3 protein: CATSRGSGGLAQYF